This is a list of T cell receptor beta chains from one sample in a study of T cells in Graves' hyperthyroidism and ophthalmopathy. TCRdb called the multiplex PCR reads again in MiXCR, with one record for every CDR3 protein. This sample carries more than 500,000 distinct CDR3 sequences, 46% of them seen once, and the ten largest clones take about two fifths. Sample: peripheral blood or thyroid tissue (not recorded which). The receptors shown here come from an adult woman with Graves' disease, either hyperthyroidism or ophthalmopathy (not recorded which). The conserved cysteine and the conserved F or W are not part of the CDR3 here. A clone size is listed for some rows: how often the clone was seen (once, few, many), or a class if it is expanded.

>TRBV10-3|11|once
AIRRPRGYGYT
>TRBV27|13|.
ASTSRVRGTSEQY
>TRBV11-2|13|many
ASSLQPGPSGTQY
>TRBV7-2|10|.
ASSFPPRALH
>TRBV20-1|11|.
SARSPGVDGYT
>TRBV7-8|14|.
ASSLPGKAANYGYT
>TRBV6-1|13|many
ASSAIQGRGTEAF
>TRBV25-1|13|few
ASSEPQGLSEKLF
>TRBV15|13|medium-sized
ATSRGAGRQETQY
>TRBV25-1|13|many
ASSEGLAAQETQY
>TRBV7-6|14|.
ASSSTVASNTGELF
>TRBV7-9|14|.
ASSHTSGGATYEQY
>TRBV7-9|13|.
ASSLIGGGRTEAF
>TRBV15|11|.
ATSERRTGELF
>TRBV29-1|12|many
SVGTGGAYEKLF
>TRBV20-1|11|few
SAREGTNEKLF
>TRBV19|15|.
ASSTRPWVSGANVLT
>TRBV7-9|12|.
ASSLGMGANEQF
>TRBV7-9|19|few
TSSLVGKGRTPRLRYTEAF
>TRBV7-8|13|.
ASSLGPLGHSEAF
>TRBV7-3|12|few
ASSQTATNSPLH
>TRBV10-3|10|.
ASSEDTRGYT
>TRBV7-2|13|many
ASSLRTLNTGELF
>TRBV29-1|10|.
SVTGINTEAF
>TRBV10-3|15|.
AISSPISGYPSYEQY
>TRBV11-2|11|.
ASSVDLNYGYT
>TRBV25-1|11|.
ASSRGQREAQY
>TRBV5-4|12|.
ASSWWSSQETQY
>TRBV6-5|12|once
ASRPDRGQHEQY
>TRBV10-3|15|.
AISAQKGSLLNQPQH
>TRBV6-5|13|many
ASSYSGLLRDVQY
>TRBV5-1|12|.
ASSELEETDEAF
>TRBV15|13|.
ATSPGGTKNTEAF
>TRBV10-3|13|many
AISDQKAGYETQY
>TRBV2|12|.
ASSGQRGEETQY
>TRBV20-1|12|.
SAWDRGRNDEAF
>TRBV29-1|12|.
SVEPRQGRNTIY
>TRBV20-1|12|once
SARAHGTTDTQY
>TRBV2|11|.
ASSPGTGDTQY
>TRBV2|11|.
ASTGQGGETQH
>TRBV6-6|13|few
ASSYSQGSTGELF
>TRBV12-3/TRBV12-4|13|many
ASSAQGVSNQPQH
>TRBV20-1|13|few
SARRTGLTNTEAF
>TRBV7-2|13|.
ASSLAWGRAYEQY
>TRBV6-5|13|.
ASRLFTGTNTEAF
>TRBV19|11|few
ASGTSGQETQY
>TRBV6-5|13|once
ASSEEGVGRQPLH